The clone carrying this T cell receptor (beta chain) was observed a single time. What it binds is unknown. Donors consisted of healthy bone marrow donors. The entry originates in a study of cytomegalovirus exposure and HLA in healthy donors. Amplification used 60 Vbeta primers and 13 Jbeta primers. Sequencing used immunoSEQ multiplex PCR; TCRdb keeps in-frame clones, though not all of them. The sample lists around 100,000 clones; less than 75% were seen once. Germline trimming cut 0 bases from V and 6 bases from J; bases unmatched to any gene: 15. The CDR3 has 19 amino acids. Germline lookup yields CDR1 SGHRS and CDR2 YFSETQ. Study-wide results and caveats: A later analysis linked 15,000 to 20,000 TCR beta sequences to HLA alleles at 0.05 false discovery rate.

This receptor was taken from a man in his thirties or forties in good health and CMV-seronegative. The specimen was PBMCs. The chain is built from TRBV5-1 and TRBJ2-3; 11 nucleotides agree with TRBD2. CDR3 DNA: TGCGCCAGCAGCTTGGCCCCCCCCGGGACTAGCGGTAAAGGGGATACGCAGTATTTT. Translation: CASSLAPPGTSGKGDTQYF.